These 20 T cell receptor beta chains came from one sample sequenced in a study of control samples from healthy donors and cancer patients. Profiled with immunoSEQ multiplex PCR; TCRdb holds only in-frame clones, not every one. This sample has about 200,000 clones, with approximately 91% found just once. Sequenced: blood. These receptors all stem from a man aged 25-45 years in good health.

At least ten counts were recorded for this clone. The chain carries TRBV7-2 and TRBJ2-3; unclear D gene. The germline gives CDR1 SGHTA, CDR2 FQGNSA. The CDR3 consists of 18 residues. V lost 1 base to trimming and J lost 2 bases, with 19 bases between them. CDR3 residues: CASSLGLRPGSDTDTQYF. The CDR3 DNA follows: TGTGCCAGCAGCTTAGGCCTGAGACCTGGAAGTGACACAGATACGCAGTATTTT.

The chain links TRBV18 to TRBJ2-3, with unresolved D. The V end was cut by 5 bases, the J end by 4 bases, with 7 bases between. The CDR3 consists of 12 residues. Germline V gene data show CDR1 as KGHSH and CDR2 as LQKENI. CDR3 nucleotide sequence: TGTGCCAGCTCATTGACCTCAGATACGCAGTATTTT. Translating gives CASSLTSDTQYF.

The V call is TRBV21-1, the J call TRBJ2-3. TRBV21-1 is deemed a pseudogene. This CDR3 comprises 14 residues. The DNA of the CDR3 is TGTGCCAGCCCTCCGGGACCTCCGACAGATACGCAGTATTTT. Its translation is CASPPGPPTDTQYF.

The rearrangement links TRBV30 to TRBJ1-1, with unresolved D. Per the germline V gene, CDR1 is GTSNPN and CDR2 is SVGIG (reference sequence). There are 14 residues in the CDR3. V was shortened by 2 bases and J by 0 bases, with 10 bases between the two germline ends. The CDR3 region has the DNA TGTGCCTGGAGTATGGGCACCTTGAACACTGAAGCTTTCTTT. Its protein is CAWSMGTLNTEAFF.

The chain recombines TRBV6-1 with TRBJ2-1; D possibly matches TRBD1 or TRBD2 (5 bases each). CDR1 is MNHNS, CDR2 SASEGT, per germline. The V gene lost 2 bases and the J gene lost 6 bases, with 20 bases spanning the gap. This CDR3 is built from 17 residues. The CDR3 DNA reads as TGTGCCAGCAGTGAATTGGGGACGCTACCAAAGGTCAATGAGCAGTTCTTC. It encodes CASSELGTLPKVNEQFF.

The chain is built from TRBV6-5 and TRBJ2-7; 8 bases are shared with TRBD1. The length of the CDR3 is 13 residues. The V segment lost 7 bases and the J segment 3 bases; nucleotides outside the gene matches: 5. Germline CDR1 and CDR2: MNHEY and SVGAGI. Written as DNA, the CDR3 is TGTGCCAGCACCATAACAGGGGGCTACGAGCAGTACTTC. Protein sequence: CASTITGGYEQYF.

J is TRBJ2-7 and V is TRBV5-1; no definite D call. Germline assignment: CDR1 SGHRS and CDR2 YFSETQ. V was clipped by 1 base and J by 0 bases, with 8 bases between them. The CDR3 runs 14 residues. The CDR3 region is CASSLLVGSYEQYF. The CDR3 bases are TGCGCCAGCAGCTTGCTTGTAGGCTCCTACGAGCAGTACTTC.

This clone has only one observation. This sequence joins TRBV3-1 (or the pseudogene TRBV3-2) and TRBJ1-3, with D unclear. V lost 1 base and J lost 0, with 13 bases in between. Germline CDR1 reads LGHDT; CDR2 reads YNNKEL (reference sequence). CDR3 length: 17 amino acids. In DNA form, the CDR3 reads TGTGCCAGCAGCCAAGTGTCATCGGCTAGCTCTGGAAACACCATATATTTT. Protein product: CASSQVSSASSGNTIYF.

The chain uses TRBV6-5 and TRBJ1-3, with TRBD1 as a possible D gene (6 bases). Trimming took 6 bases from V and 0 from J, leaving 12 bases between them. Germline CDR1 reads MNHEY; CDR2 reads SVGAGI. The CDR3 is 15 amino acids. The CDR3 loop reads CASRRTASSGNTIYF. For the CDR3, the DNA is TGTGCCAGCAGGAGGACAGCCTCCTCTGGAAACACCATATATTTT.

This clone was seen repeatedly, ten times or more. The J gene is TRBJ1-2, the V gene TRBV7-9; perhaps TRBD1 as D (6 bases). The V end lost 5 bases, the J end lost 5 bases, and 18 bases lay between the germline ends. In germline, CDR1 is SEHNR, CDR2 FQNEAQ (reference sequence). The CDR3 loop spans 15 amino acids. CDR3 DNA sequence: TGTGCCAGCAGCCGAGGAACAGGGCATGGGTATGGCTACACCTTC. It specifies CASSRGTGHGYGYTF.

The chain combines TRBV27 with TRBJ2-7; D is perhaps TRBD2 (6 bases). Between the trimmed V and J ends, which lost 5 bases and 2 bases, there was a span of 13 bases. The CDR3 has 14 residues. CDR1 is MNHEY and CDR2 is SMNVEV in the germline V gene (reference sequence). CDR3 sequence reads: CASSPRDRTYEQYF. DNA for the CDR3: TGTGCCAGCAGTCCGCGGGACCGAACCTACGAGCAGTACTTC.

The chain combines TRBV14 with TRBJ2-2; D ambiguous. The length of the CDR3 is 12 residues. V lost 3 bases and J 3 bases, leaving 2 bases between the germline ends. The germline V gene encodes CDR1 SGHDN and CDR2 FVKESK. CDR3 protein: CASSQHTGELFF. CDR3 in DNA: TGTGCCAGCAGCCAGCACACCGGGGAGCTGTTTTTT.

The V and J genes are TRBV18 and TRBJ2-3, with a weak D call TRBD1 (6 bases). CDR1 KGHSH and CDR2 LQKENI come from the germline V gene. The V end lost 4 bases, the J end lost 3 bases, and 20 bases lay between the germline ends. The CDR3 is made up of 17 amino acids. The CDR3 nucleotides read TGTGCCAGCTCACTCGACCCCCCGGTAGGGGGTACAGATACGCAGTATTTT. Translating it yields CASSLDPPVGGTDTQYF.

This sequence joins TRBV6-5 and TRBJ1-1; 8 positions match TRBD1. Germline V gives CDR1 MNHEY, CDR2 SVGAGI. Trimming took 0 bases from V and 3 from J; bases not matched to a gene: 3. There are 15 residues in the CDR3. CDR3 loop: CASSYSGQADTEAFF. CDR3 bases: TGTGCCAGCAGTTACTCGGGACAGGCGGACACTGAAGCTTTCTTT.

This clone has only a few counts. This chain joins TRBV12-3 or TRBV12-4 and TRBJ1-4; D is perhaps TRBD1 (6 bases). The length of the CDR3 is 12 residues. V was trimmed by 5 bases and J by 8 bases, leaving 9 bases between them. CDR3 sequence reads: CASSQGLEKLFF. In DNA form, the CDR3 reads TGTGCCAGCAGTCAGGGGCTGGAAAAACTGTTTTTT.

The V gene is TRBV5-1, the J gene TRBJ2-1; possibly TRBD1 or TRBD2 for D (7 bases each). Trimming removed 4 bases at V and 5 bases at J, with 16 bases between. CDR1 SGHRS and CDR2 YFSETQ come from the germline V gene. This CDR3 comprises 15 residues. CDR3 sequence (DNA): TGCGCCAGCAGCACGGCGGGGGACAGAAACAATGAGCAGTTCTTC. Residues: CASSTAGDRNNEQFF.

The rearrangement joins TRBV5-1 to TRBJ2-1; 10 bases map to TRBD1. V was pared by 7 bases and J by 5 bases, with 9 bases of the junction left unmatched. The CDR3 is 15 amino acids. Germline-derived CDR1 and CDR2 are SGHRS and YFSETQ. The CDR3 nucleotides are TGCGCCAGCTCCGGAGGGACAGGGGTCGACAATGAGCAGTTCTTC. Its protein product is CASSGGTGVDNEQFF.

The V and J genes are TRBV14 and TRBJ1-4; 9 bases are shared with TRBD1. The V and J ends lost 0 bases and 11 bases, in that order; junction bases with no gene match: 16. CDR3 length: 18 residues. Per germline, CDR1 SGHDN and CDR2 FVKESK. The CDR3 nucleotides are TGTGCCAGCAGCCAAGACTCCTACAAAGAAGTCGGACAGGGGAAACTGTTTTTT. Translating it yields CASSQDSYKEVGQGKLFF.

The chain recombines TRBV20-1 with TRBJ1-5, with TRBD1 matching 10 bases. The CDR3 loop spans 16 amino acids. CDR1 and CDR2 (germline): DFQATT, SNEGSKA (reference sequence). With 3 bases clipped from V and 3 bases from J, the junction kept 8 bases outside the gene matches. The CDR3 DNA is TGCAGTGCTAGTTCCTGGGACAGGGGTATCAATCAGCCCCAGCATTTT. This codes for CSASSWDRGINQPQHF.

The V gene is TRBV6-1, the J gene TRBJ1-2; D call uncertain. V was trimmed by 1 base and J by 8 bases, leaving 17 bases between them. The CDR3 extends over 15 amino acids. Germline V gives CDR1 MNHNS, CDR2 SASEGT. The CDR3 nucleotides read TGTGCCAGCAGTGAAGTAACCCTCCGTACGAGAGGCTACACCTTC. Encoded protein: CASSEVTLRTRGYTF.